This passage covers 30 T cell receptor beta chains from one sample sequenced in a study of regulatory T cells in long-lasting Graves disease. Combining iRepertoire HTBI primers with Arm-PCR of CDR3 regions, the authors built TCR beta libraries. MiXCR, run by TCRdb on the multiplex PCR reads, gives a single entry per CDR3 protein. This sample has under 500,000 distinct CDR3 sequences, with more than 20% found just once. As to time point: persistent/refractory GD, antithyroid drugs over 5 years with positive TRAb. Making the TCR library involved RNA that had been extracted from PBMCs. This specimen consisted of peripheral blood mononuclear cells (PBMCs), obtained when the disease was refractory, from a patient treated with antithyroid drugs. Receptor source: a female donor with Graves disease.

The CDR3 sequence is CSVGSSLYEQYF. The CDR3 bases are TGCAGCGTCGGGAGTTCCCTTTACGAGCAGTACTTC. The chain is built from TRBV29-1 and TRBJ2-7, with D maybe TRBD2 (6 bases). The ends were cut back, 6 bases at V and 4 bases at J, with 13 bases in the middle. The CDR3 contains 12 residues. From germline, CDR1 is SQVTM and CDR2 ANQGSEA.

This clonotype was counted many times. CDR3 nucleotides: TGTGCCAGCAGTTTAGTTAGACGAGCTGAAGCTTTCTTT. It specifies CASSLVRRAEAFF. The chain employs TRBV28 and TRBJ1-1; the D is unclear. The CDR3 consists of 13 residues. Germline lookup yields CDR1 MDHEN and CDR2 SYDVKM. Trimming shortened V by 2 bases and J by 6 bases, and 10 bases separated the two germline ends.

In this sample, this clonotype turned up a few times. The gene calls are TRBV29-1 and TRBJ1-5; maybe TRBD1 (6 bases). V lost 4 bases and J lost 0, with 13 bases in between. The CDR3 totals 15 residues. Per the germline V gene, CDR1 is SQVTM and CDR2 is ANQGSEA. The CDR3: CSVGSTGNSNQPQHF. CDR3 DNA: TGCAGCGTTGGGTCTACAGGGAATAGCAATCAGCCCCAGCATTTT.

This clonotype was picked up a small number of times. A far bigger clonotype differs at one base, so this is likely a read error. The chain joins TRBV7-9 to TRBJ1-1, with TRBD1 matching over 7 bases. The CDR3 is made up of 13 amino acids. Germline V lookup: CDR1 SEHNR, CDR2 FQNEAQ (reference sequence). Trimming took 8 bases from V and 0 from J; bases not matched to a gene: 3. CDR3 amino acids: CASSGQVNTEAFF. The CDR3 DNA sequence: TGTGCCAGCTCCGGACAGGTGAACACTGAAGCTTTCTTT.

This sequence joins TRBV6-9 and TRBJ2-7; D is possibly TRBD2 (5 bases). Per the germline V gene, CDR1 is MNHGY and CDR2 is SVAAGI. The ends were cut back, 4 bases at V and 6 bases at J, with 10 bases in the middle. This CDR3 has 12 residues. CDR3 protein: CASSSLGAEQYF. The CDR3 DNA reads as TGTGCCAGCAGTTCTTTGGGAGCCGAGCAGTACTTC.

The sample holds many counts of this clonotype. V usage is TRBV30 and J usage is TRBJ1-5; D unresolved. Germline-derived CDR1 and CDR2 are GTSNPN and SVGIG (reference sequence). V shed 0 bases and J shed 5 bases, with 11 bases lying between them. CDR3 size: 14 residues. The CDR3 nucleotides are TGTGCCTGGAGTGTAGGTAGAAGGGATCAGCCCCAGCATTTT. This sequence encodes CAWSVGRRDQPQHF.

This clonotype was seen more than once but under ten times. This chain links TRBV10-2 with TRBJ2-7; D is uncertain. CDR3 size: 14 residues. Germline CDR1 and CDR2: WSHSY and SAAADI. Trimming pared 2 bases from V and 0 bases from J, leaving 8 bases between. CDR3 residues: CASSEGIGSYEQYF. CDR3 nucleotides: TGCGCCAGCAGTGAGGGCATAGGCTCCTACGAGCAGTACTTC.

This clonotype was observed at least ten times. V is TRBV7-2 and J is TRBJ1-6, with a weak D call TRBD1 (6 bases). V dropped 4 bases and J dropped 10 bases, with 23 bases sitting between them. The CDR3 contains 17 residues. The germline gives CDR1 SGHTA, CDR2 FQGNSA. This CDR3 is CASSSLGAGFLRSPLHF. The CDR3 DNA follows: TGTGCCAGCAGCTCTCTGGGGGCAGGGTTTCTTCGATCACCCCTCCACTTT.

This clonotype was seen repeatedly, ten times or more. V gene TRBV5-1 combines with J gene TRBJ2-7; no reliable D call. The ends were cut back, 1 base at V and 0 bases at J, with 14 bases in the middle. The CDR3 length is 16 residues. Germline V CDR1 and CDR2: SGHRS, YFSETQ. The CDR3 DNA reads TGCGCCAGCAGCTTGTGGATCGCACAGCCCTCCTACGAGCAGTACTTC. Its translation: CASSLWIAQPSYEQYF.

This clonotype was recorded at least ten times. The V and J genes are TRBV28 and TRBJ1-1; perhaps TRBD1 as D (5 bases). V was trimmed by 2 bases and J by 8 bases, leaving 12 bases between them. The CDR3 totals 13 residues. Germline values: CDR1 MDHEN, CDR2 SYDVKM. Here the CDR3 reads CASSLVGRGEAFF. In DNA, the CDR3 is TGTGCCAGCAGTTTAGTGGGGCGTGGGGAAGCTTTCTTT.

The chain uses TRBV19 and TRBJ1-6, with a possible D match to TRBD1 (6 bases). This CDR3 region has 13 residues. Trimming cost V 4 bases and J 5 bases, with 6 bases left between them. The germline V gene encodes CDR1 LNHDA and CDR2 SQIVND (reference sequence). The CDR3 here is CASSRQDNSPLHF. The CDR3 DNA sequence: TGTGCCAGTAGTAGACAGGATAATTCACCCCTCCACTTT.

Only a few counts were recorded for this clonotype. V is TRBV18 and J is TRBJ2-7; D is undetermined. Germline CDR1 reads KGHSH; CDR2 reads LQKENI. CDR3 length equals 15 residues. V was pared by 4 bases and J by 6 bases, with 19 bases between. The CDR3 DNA follows: TGTGCCAGCTCACAGCACGCGCTCGGCGAATCCGAGCAGTACTTC. Translating gives CASSQHALGESEQYF.

This clonotype was recorded many times. This chain links TRBV2 with TRBJ1-1; D may be TRBD1 (5 bases). CDR1 SNHLY and CDR2 FYNNEI come from the germline V gene. This CDR3 spans 12 amino acids. Trimming took 8 bases from V and 7 from J, leaving 14 bases between them. The CDR3 nucleotides are TGTGCCAGCCAGCACTGGGGGAATGAAGCTTTCTTT. It specifies CASQHWGNEAFF.

The chain uses TRBV11-3 and TRBJ2-3; 7 bases are a match to TRBD1. CDR1 is SGHNT, CDR2 YENEEA, per germline. V trimming: 5 bases; J trimming: 5 bases; junction bases outside the gene matches: 1. The CDR3 loop spans 12 amino acids. CDR3 amino acids: CASSPGGDTQYF. The CDR3 bases are TGTGCCAGCAGCCCAGGGGGAGATACGCAGTATTTT.

The V and J genes are TRBV13 and TRBJ2-7; unclear D gene. This CDR3 comprises 14 residues. V lost 5 bases and J 4 bases, leaving 15 bases between the germline ends. Per the germline V gene, CDR1 is PRHDT and CDR2 is FYEKMQ (reference sequence). The CDR3 DNA reads as TGTGCCAGCAGCAACCCTCCAATGGGGTACGAGCAGTACTTC. This gives the protein CASSNPPMGYEQYF.

This clonotype was seen only a few times. The chain has TRBV20-1 and TRBJ2-5; 7 positions agree with TRBD1. The germline V gene has CDR1 DFQATT and CDR2 SNEGSKA (reference sequence). CDR3 length: 13 residues. V shed 6 bases and J 5 bases; nucleotides not matched to a gene: 9. The CDR3 coding sequence is TGCAGTGCATACACAGGGGTTGGGGAGACCCAGTACTTC. Protein: CSAYTGVGETQYF.

A few counts support this clonotype. V and J are TRBV3-1 and TRBJ2-5; D ambiguous. Trimming cost V 1 base and J 4 bases, with 10 bases left between them. Germline V gene data show CDR1 as LGHDT and CDR2 as YNNKEL (reference sequence). The CDR3 length is 14 residues. The DNA of the CDR3 is TGTGCCAGCAGCCAAGGAGGAGCCTCAGAGACCCAGTACTTC. This translates into CASSQGGASETQYF.

The chain carries TRBV28 and TRBJ2-5; D not resolved. The germline V gene encodes CDR1 MDHEN and CDR2 SYDVKM. The CDR3 consists of 14 residues. The ends were cut back, 1 base at V and 5 bases at J, with 11 bases in the middle. CDR3 bases: TGTGCCAGCAGTTTATTCTCCCAATGGGAGACCCAGTACTTC. This encodes CASSLFSQWETQYF.

There are many counts of this clonotype. J is TRBJ2-5 and V is TRBV27; D may be TRBD1 (6 bases). The CDR3 length is 14 residues. Germline V gives CDR1 MNHEY, CDR2 SMNVEV (reference sequence). Deletions cut 6 bases from V and 5 bases from J, with 16 bases between. CDR3 loop: CASRAAGAWETQYF. In DNA form, the CDR3 reads TGTGCCAGCAGAGCGGCAGGGGCGTGGGAGACCCAGTACTTC.

The table lists this clonotype with a count of one. The chain recombines TRBV20-1 with TRBJ1-4; tentative D call: TRBD1 (5 bases). Germline V gene data show CDR1 as DFQATT and CDR2 as SNEGSKA (reference sequence). V was clipped by 0 bases and J by 0 bases, with 11 bases between them. The CDR3 extends over 16 amino acids. The CDR3 is CSARDFRGATNEKLFF. Written as DNA, the CDR3 is TGCAGTGCTAGAGATTTTCGGGGGGCAACTAATGAAAAACTGTTTTTT.

V and J are TRBV20-1 and TRBJ2-7, with D maybe TRBD1 (6 bases). The CDR3 contains 12 residues. The V gene's germline CDR1 is DFQATT and CDR2 SNEGSKA (reference sequence). The V end lost 5 bases, the J end lost 3 bases, and 11 bases lay between the germline ends. This CDR3 reads CSAALGGYEQYF. The CDR3 DNA reads as TGCAGTGCTGCCCTAGGGGGCTACGAGCAGTACTTC.

This clonotype was seen repeatedly, ten times or more. The V gene is TRBV20-1, the J gene TRBJ2-7, with TRBD1 matching over 10 bases. The CDR3 is made up of 14 amino acids. J lost 3 bases, V lost 3 bases, and 5 bases had no gene match. Germline assignment: CDR1 DFQATT and CDR2 SNEGSKA (reference sequence). CDR3 in amino acids: CSASWDRGRYEQYF. DNA for the CDR3: TGCAGTGCTAGTTGGGACAGGGGACGCTACGAGCAGTACTTC.

This clonotype has only a few counts. The chain couples TRBV29-1 to TRBJ2-7, with 10 bases fitting TRBD1. V lost 1 base and J lost 7; bases outside the gene matches: 4. This CDR3 spans 13 amino acids. Germline V gene data show CDR1 as SQVTM and CDR2 as ANQGSEA. In DNA form, the CDR3 reads TGCAGCGTTGAAGGACAGGGGGCGGGGGAGCAGTACTTC. It translates to CSVEGQGAGEQYF.

The V call is TRBV7-6, the J call TRBJ2-7; D is possibly TRBD1 (5 bases). The CDR3 is made up of 13 amino acids. The V gene's germline CDR1 is SGHVS and CDR2 FNYEAQ. V lost 4 bases, J lost 6 bases, and 13 bases lay in between. The CDR3, as DNA: TGTGCCAGCAGCTCACTCACAGGAGCCGAGCAGTACTTC. It specifies CASSSLTGAEQYF. Combining the CDR3 with reference TRBV7-6 and TRBJ2-7 gives the whole variable domain GAGVSQSPRYKVTKRGQDVALRCDPISGHVSLYWYRQALGQGPEFLTYFNYEAQQDKSGLPNDRFSAERPEGSISTLTIQRTEQRDSAMYRCASSSLTGAEQYFGPGTRLTVT.

This clonotype was counted ten times or more. The V call is TRBV28, the J call TRBJ2-7; D gene uncertain. The CDR3 spans 14 residues. Trimming stripped 5 bases from V and 3 bases from J, with 14 bases between. Germline values: CDR1 MDHEN, CDR2 SYDVKM. For the CDR3, the DNA is TGTGCCAGCAGTCCCATGGGCCAGCTCTACGAGCAGTACTTC. This sequence encodes CASSPMGQLYEQYF.

As to this clonotype: Compared with germline, one end of the junction differs, possibly owing to a read error. The chain recombines TRBV7-7 with TRBJ2-7; D remains ambiguous. The CDR3 sequence is 13 residues long. Germline V gene data show CDR1 as SSHAT and CDR2 as FNYEAQ (reference sequence). CDR3 in DNA: TGTGCTAGCAGCTTAGGACCCCATGCTGAGCAGTACTTC. Translation: CASSLGPHAEQYF.

In this sample, this clonotype turned up a few times. The V gene is TRBV5-1, the J gene TRBJ2-1, with 7 bases that match TRBD2. Germline loops: CDR1 SGHRS, CDR2 YFSETQ. J was trimmed by 5 bases and V by 3 bases; bases with no gene match: 11. The CDR3 has 16 amino acids. The CDR3 sequence is CASSWVVGGADNEQFF. CDR3 sequence (DNA): TGCGCCAGCAGCTGGGTTGTGGGAGGGGCTGACAATGAGCAGTTCTTC.

Ten or more counts support this clonotype. The chain joins TRBV7-8 to TRBJ2-3; D might be TRBD1 (6 bases). Trimming took 3 bases from V and 3 from J, leaving 16 bases between them. Germline CDR1 is SGHVS and CDR2 is FQNEAQ. The CDR3 is 16 residues long. In nucleotides, the CDR3 is TGTGCCAGCAGCTTGGTGGACAGAATGGAGACAGATACGCAGTATTTT. Protein sequence: CASSLVDRMETDTQYF.

The J gene is TRBJ2-2, the V gene TRBV4-2, with TRBD2 identical over 13 bases. V was clipped by 0 bases and J by 6 bases; unmatched bases: 7. Per the germline V gene, CDR1 is LGHNA and CDR2 is YNFKEQ. This CDR3 is built from 18 residues. This chain's CDR3 is CASSQDLGLAGRAGELFF. CDR3 in DNA: TGTGCCAGCAGCCAAGATCTGGGACTAGCGGGAAGGGCCGGGGAGCTGTTTTTT.

This clonotype was counted only a few times. The chain joins TRBV30 to TRBJ2-7, with 8 bases matching TRBD1. The germline V gene has CDR1 GTSNPN and CDR2 SVGIG (reference sequence). The CDR3 is 15 residues long. V was pared by 6 bases and J by 7 bases, with 17 bases of the junction left unmatched. The CDR3 DNA reads TGTGCCTGCCACCCAACCGACAGGGGTCTGGGAGAGCAGTACTTC. It encodes CACHPTDRGLGEQYF.